These T cell receptor beta chains were read from a single sample in a study of cytomegalovirus exposure and HLA in healthy donors. Sequencing used immunoSEQ multiplex PCR; TCRdb keeps in-frame clones, though not all of them. Altogether about 130,000 clones are present, less than 80% being singletons, with the ten largest covering approximately 3.8%. Sequenced input: PBMCs. The source is a man aged 25-40 years in good health and CMV-seronegative. Each CDR3 is given with its conserved first and last residue. A D gene is named only where the DNA matches it firmly. Rows give clone size only sometimes, using once, few, many, or a class for an expanded clone.

v_call: TRBV7-9
d_call: TRBD1
j_call: TRBJ2-2
clone_size: .
cdr3_nt: TGTGCCAGCAGGACCCGCCCAGGGGGGAACACCGGGGAGCTGTTTTTT
cdr3_aa: CASRTRPGGNTGELFF

v_call: TRBV29-1
d_call: TRBD1
j_call: TRBJ1-1
clone_size: .
cdr3_nt: TGCAGCGTTGGACAGGGGGCTTTGGGCACTGAAGCTTTCTTT
cdr3_aa: CSVGQGALGTEAFF

v_call: TRBV2
d_call: .
j_call: TRBJ2-2
clone_size: .
cdr3_nt: TGTGCCGGACAGAGGGGCGGGGAGCTGTTTTTT
cdr3_aa: CAGQRGGELFF

v_call: TRBV4-3
d_call: .
j_call: TRBJ2-3
clone_size: few
cdr3_nt: TGCGCCAGCAGCCAAGAGGTGGGACAACCGACAGATACGCAGTATTTT
cdr3_aa: CASSQEVGQPTDTQYF

v_call: TRBV6-6
d_call: .
j_call: TRBJ2-5
clone_size: .
cdr3_nt: TGTGCCAGCAGAGACTCGGCCTCGGAGACCCAGTACTTC
cdr3_aa: CASRDSASETQYF

v_call: TRBV5-1
d_call: TRBD1
j_call: TRBJ2-5
clone_size: .
cdr3_nt: TGCGCCAGCAGCCTACAGGGGAATTATAGGGAGACCCAGTACTTC
cdr3_aa: CASSLQGNYRETQYF

v_call: TRBV6-1
d_call: .
j_call: TRBJ1-5
clone_size: .
cdr3_nt: TGTGCCACCATGGGGAGGGCTCCTAATCAGCCCCAGCATTTT
cdr3_aa: CATMGRAPNQPQHF

v_call: TRBV27
d_call: TRBD1
j_call: TRBJ2-7
clone_size: .
cdr3_nt: TGTGCCAGCAGGGGGACCGGGACAGGGGGCCACGAGCAGTACTTC
cdr3_aa: CASRGTGTGGHEQYF

v_call: TRBV10-3
d_call: TRBD2
j_call: TRBJ2-2
clone_size: .
cdr3_nt: TGTGCCACCATAGCGGGGGAGAACACCGGGGAGCCGTTTTTT
cdr3_aa: CATIAGENTGEPFF

v_call: TRBV6-1
d_call: TRBD1
j_call: TRBJ2-7
clone_size: .
cdr3_nt: TGTGCCAGCAGAAGGCCGGGACAGGGGACCGACGAGCAGTACTTC
cdr3_aa: CASRRPGQGTDEQYF

v_call: TRBV7-8
d_call: .
j_call: TRBJ2-7
clone_size: .
cdr3_nt: TGTGCCAGCAGCTCCAGGACTACCTCATACGAGCAGTACTTC
cdr3_aa: CASSSRTTSYEQYF

v_call: TRBV5-6
d_call: TRBD1
j_call: TRBJ1-1
clone_size: .
cdr3_nt: TGTGCCAGCAGCTCGGACAGGGGAGGAACCACTGAAGCTTTCTTT
cdr3_aa: CASSSDRGGTTEAFF

v_call: TRBV9
d_call: .
j_call: TRBJ2-7
clone_size: .
cdr3_nt: TGTGCCAGCAGCGCCGGGTCATATCCCTACGAGCAGTACTTC
cdr3_aa: CASSAGSYPYEQYF

v_call: TRBV6-5
d_call: .
j_call: TRBJ1-5
clone_size: once
cdr3_nt: TGTGCCAGCAGTGAAAACGGGTCGAAACGGCCCCAGCATTTT
cdr3_aa: CASSENGSKRPQHF

v_call: TRBV18
d_call: TRBD1
j_call: TRBJ1-1
clone_size: .
cdr3_nt: TGTGCCAGCTCGCCCGGGACAGGCACTGAAGCTTTCTTT
cdr3_aa: CASSPGTGTEAFF

v_call: TRBV11-2
d_call: .
j_call: TRBJ1-2
clone_size: once
cdr3_nt: TGTGCCAGCAGCTTACTGGCGGGGGGGTACGGCTACACCTTC
cdr3_aa: CASSLLAGGYGYTF

v_call: TRBV29-1
d_call: .
j_call: TRBJ1-2
clone_size: .
cdr3_nt: TGCAGCGTGAAGCCCTGGGGCAACTATGGCTACACCTTC
cdr3_aa: CSVKPWGNYGYTF

v_call: TRBV5-1
d_call: TRBD1
j_call: TRBJ1-1
clone_size: few
cdr3_nt: TGCGCCAGCAGCCAGGACAGGGGGAACACTGAAGCTTTCTTT
cdr3_aa: CASSQDRGNTEAFF

v_call: TRBV9
d_call: TRBD1
j_call: TRBJ2-3
clone_size: .
cdr3_nt: TGTGCCAGCAGCACCGGGACAGGGGGCTTCCGGACAGATACGCAGTATTTT
cdr3_aa: CASSTGTGGFRTDTQYF

v_call: TRBV9
d_call: TRBD1
j_call: TRBJ1-4
clone_size: .
cdr3_nt: TGTGCCAGCAGCGTCGGGACAGGGGGCGAAAAACTGTTTTTT
cdr3_aa: CASSVGTGGEKLFF

v_call: TRBV6-4
d_call: TRBD1
j_call: TRBJ2-7
clone_size: few
cdr3_nt: TGTGCCAGCAGTGACCCTGACCTGGACAGGGGAGCCTACGAGCAGTACTTC
cdr3_aa: CASSDPDLDRGAYEQYF

v_call: TRBV29-1
d_call: TRBD2
j_call: TRBJ2-1
clone_size: once
cdr3_nt: TGCAGCGCTCCGACTAGCGGGGGGGGAGATGAGCAGTTCTTC
cdr3_aa: CSAPTSGGGDEQFF

v_call: TRBV30
d_call: TRBD1
j_call: TRBJ1-1
clone_size: .
cdr3_nt: TGTGCCCGCACTAGGACAGGGAACACTGAAGCTTTCTTT
cdr3_aa: CARTRTGNTEAFF

v_call: TRBV18
d_call: .
j_call: TRBJ2-7
clone_size: .
cdr3_nt: TGTGCCAGCTCACAGGACAGCTACGAGCAGTACTTC
cdr3_aa: CASSQDSYEQYF

v_call: TRBV4-1
d_call: TRBD1
j_call: TRBJ1-6
clone_size: .
cdr3_nt: TGCGCCAGCAGCCCCGGGACAGATAATTCACCCCTCCACTTT
cdr3_aa: CASSPGTDNSPLHF

v_call: TRBV4-2
d_call: .
j_call: TRBJ1-5
clone_size: few
cdr3_nt: TGTGCCAGCAGCGCACTGGCGGGGGGCCATCAGCCCCAGCATTTT
cdr3_aa: CASSALAGGHQPQHF

v_call: TRBV13
d_call: .
j_call: TRBJ2-2
clone_size: .
cdr3_nt: TGTGCCAGCAGCTCGATTGTCGACACTGAGAACACCGGGGAGCTGTTTTTT
cdr3_aa: CASSSIVDTENTGELFF

v_call: TRBV7-8
d_call: .
j_call: TRBJ2-2
clone_size: .
cdr3_nt: TGTGCCAGCAGCTTAGTGGGGCACACCGGGGAGCTGTTTTTT
cdr3_aa: CASSLVGHTGELFF

v_call: TRBV28
d_call: .
j_call: TRBJ1-5
clone_size: .
cdr3_nt: TGTGCCAGCAGTTTAGGCCTTACTCGGGGCAATCAGCCCCAGCATTTT
cdr3_aa: CASSLGLTRGNQPQHF

v_call: TRBV4-1
d_call: .
j_call: TRBJ2-7
clone_size: .
cdr3_nt: TGCGCCAGCAGCCAAACTACAGGGTCTAACGAGCAGTACTTC
cdr3_aa: CASSQTTGSNEQYF

v_call: TRBV10-3
d_call: .
j_call: TRBJ1-2
clone_size: .
cdr3_nt: TGTGCCATCAGTGAGTCAACAGCCCCTAACTATGGCTACACCTTC
cdr3_aa: CAISESTAPNYGYTF

v_call: TRBV13
d_call: TRBD1
j_call: TRBJ1-2
clone_size: .
cdr3_nt: TGTGCCAGCAGCTCCTCCTTTTTGGGACAGGGGTTCGATGGCTACACCTTC
cdr3_aa: CASSSSFLGQGFDGYTF

v_call: TRBV5-1
d_call: .
j_call: TRBJ2-2
clone_size: .
cdr3_nt: TGCGCCAGCAGCTTGGGGGGGGACCCTAACACCGGGGAGCTGTTTTTT
cdr3_aa: CASSLGGDPNTGELFF

v_call: TRBV4-1
d_call: TRBD1
j_call: TRBJ1-4
clone_size: .
cdr3_nt: TGCGCCAGCAGCGGATCCCCGGACAGGCGGAATGAAAAACTGTTTTTT
cdr3_aa: CASSGSPDRRNEKLFF

v_call: TRBV6-1
d_call: TRBD1
j_call: TRBJ1-2
clone_size: .
cdr3_nt: TGTGCCAGCAGTGAGGGCAGGGGGCATAGTTTGGAAGGCTACACCTTC
cdr3_aa: CASSEGRGHSLEGYTF

v_call: TRBV28
d_call: .
j_call: TRBJ1-1
clone_size: .
cdr3_nt: TGTGCCAGCAGTTTATGGGGCGGGGGATTGAACACTGAAGCTTTCTTT
cdr3_aa: CASSLWGGGLNTEAFF

v_call: TRBV5-6
d_call: TRBD2
j_call: TRBJ2-7
clone_size: .
cdr3_nt: TGTGCCAGCAGCTTCGGACTAGCGGGCAGCTCCTACGAGCAGTACTTC
cdr3_aa: CASSFGLAGSSYEQYF

v_call: TRBV7-9
d_call: .
j_call: TRBJ1-1
clone_size: .
cdr3_nt: TGTGCCAGCAGTCCGGGAGACACTGAAGCTTTCTTT
cdr3_aa: CASSPGDTEAFF

v_call: TRBV7-9
d_call: .
j_call: TRBJ1-1
clone_size: few
cdr3_nt: TGTGCCAGCAGCTTAGATATGAACACTGAAGCTTTCTTT
cdr3_aa: CASSLDMNTEAFF

v_call: TRBV18
d_call: TRBD1
j_call: TRBJ1-5
clone_size: .
cdr3_nt: TGTGCCAGCTCACCACGGGGGACAGGAGGCAATCAGCCCCAGCATTTT
cdr3_aa: CASSPRGTGGNQPQHF

v_call: TRBV7-9
d_call: .
j_call: TRBJ2-5
clone_size: once
cdr3_nt: TGTTCCAGCAGCTTCGGAGAGACCCAGTACTTC
cdr3_aa: CSSSFGETQYF

v_call: TRBV7-8
d_call: .
j_call: TRBJ2-7
clone_size: .
cdr3_nt: TGTGCCAGCAGCTTAGCAGGTAGCTCCTACGAGCAGTACTTC
cdr3_aa: CASSLAGSSYEQYF

v_call: TRBV7-2
d_call: .
j_call: TRBJ1-5
clone_size: .
cdr3_nt: TGTGCCAGCAGCTTAAGACGACAGACCCTAAATCAGCCCCAGCATTTT
cdr3_aa: CASSLRRQTLNQPQHF

v_call: TRBV4-2
d_call: TRBD2
j_call: TRBJ2-3
clone_size: .
cdr3_nt: TGTGCCAGCAGCCAAGATCCGTTGACTAGCGGGGGGCACACAGATACGCAGTATTTT
cdr3_aa: CASSQDPLTSGGHTDTQYF

v_call: TRBV6-5
d_call: TRBD2
j_call: TRBJ2-3
clone_size: .
cdr3_nt: TGTGCCAGCAGTTACTCGGGCCAAGGACTAGCGGATCAGTATTTT
cdr3_aa: CASSYSGQGLADQYF

v_call: TRBV7-2
d_call: TRBD1
j_call: TRBJ1-4
clone_size: few
cdr3_nt: TGTGCCAGCAGCCCCACGTCGGGACAGGGATCCGTGGCACTGTTTTTT
cdr3_aa: CASSPTSGQGSVALFF

v_call: TRBV19
d_call: TRBD1
j_call: TRBJ1-2
clone_size: .
cdr3_nt: TGTGCCAGTACCGGGAGGACAGGGCCAAATCGGGATGGCTACACCTTC
cdr3_aa: CASTGRTGPNRDGYTF

v_call: TRBV4-1
d_call: .
j_call: TRBJ1-2
clone_size: few
cdr3_nt: TGCGCCAGCAGCCAAGTTTCTAGGATGGACTATGGCTACACCTTC
cdr3_aa: CASSQVSRMDYGYTF

v_call: TRBV7-6
d_call: TRBD1
j_call: TRBJ2-1
clone_size: once
cdr3_nt: TGTGCCAGCAGCATGCCGGGACAGGGCTACAATGAGCAGTTCTTC
cdr3_aa: CASSMPGQGYNEQFF

v_call: TRBV2
d_call: TRBD1
j_call: TRBJ1-6
clone_size: .
cdr3_nt: TGTGCCAGCAGGGGACAGTTCAATTCACCCCTCCACTTT
cdr3_aa: CASRGQFNSPLHF

v_call: TRBV5-6
d_call: TRBD1
j_call: TRBJ2-7
clone_size: .
cdr3_nt: TGTGCCAGCAGCTCGGACAGGGGGTCCCACGAGCAGTACTTC
cdr3_aa: CASSSDRGSHEQYF

v_call: TRBV2
d_call: TRBD2
j_call: TRBJ2-3
clone_size: .
cdr3_nt: TGTGCCAGCACCACTAGCGGGGGGGGGACAGATACGCAGTATTTT
cdr3_aa: CASTTSGGGTDTQYF

v_call: TRBV5-1
d_call: TRBD1
j_call: TRBJ1-1
clone_size: .
cdr3_nt: TGCGCCAGCAGCCACACAAAAGGGACAGGAGGTAAAGGGAACACTGAAGCTTTCTTT
cdr3_aa: CASSHTKGTGGKGNTEAFF

v_call: TRBV27
d_call: .
j_call: TRBJ1-1
clone_size: once
cdr3_nt: TGTGCCAGCAGTTTTTTAACACCTAGCAACACTGAAGCTTTCTTT
cdr3_aa: CASSFLTPSNTEAFF

v_call: TRBV5-6
d_call: .
j_call: TRBJ1-1
clone_size: .
cdr3_nt: TGTGCCAGCAGCTACACGTACCAGGGAAGGCGGGGCACTGAAGCTTTCTTT
cdr3_aa: CASSYTYQGRRGTEAFF

v_call: TRBV7-6
d_call: .
j_call: TRBJ2-5
clone_size: .
cdr3_nt: TGTGCCAGCAGCTTCGTTGACGGGGAGACCCAGTACTTC
cdr3_aa: CASSFVDGETQYF

v_call: TRBV28
d_call: TRBD1
j_call: TRBJ1-2
clone_size: .
cdr3_nt: TGTGCCAGCAGTGAAGGAGGACAGGGGTATGTACCCTATGGCTACACCTTC
cdr3_aa: CASSEGGQGYVPYGYTF

v_call: TRBV9
d_call: .
j_call: TRBJ2-5
clone_size: .
cdr3_nt: TGTGCCAGCAGCGTAGACTTCTCCGAGACCCAGTACTTC
cdr3_aa: CASSVDFSETQYF

v_call: TRBV9
d_call: TRBD1
j_call: TRBJ1-6
clone_size: once
cdr3_nt: TGTGCCAGCAGCGGACAGGGGTCTAATTCACCCCTCCACTTT
cdr3_aa: CASSGQGSNSPLHF

v_call: TRBV7-3
d_call: TRBD1
j_call: TRBJ2-5
clone_size: few
cdr3_nt: TGTGCCAGCAGCACGACAGGGGAGGAGACCCAGTACTTC
cdr3_aa: CASSTTGEETQYF